These 32 T cell receptor beta chains were sequenced from one sample in a study of T cells in Graves' hyperthyroidism and ophthalmopathy. Amplified TCR beta CDR3 regions derived from RNA transcripts. Initially, a first-round RT-PCR of the TCR CDR3 employed the HTBI primer set. A single record per CDR3 protein comes from TCRdb applying MiXCR to the multiplex PCR reads. The sample lists 620,000 or so distinct CDR3 sequences, more than 14% occurring once. Sequenced material: blood. The receptor source for this set is a woman aged 45-60 years with Graves' ophthalmopathy.

The rearrangement uses TRBV4-2 and TRBJ2-7; perhaps D is TRBD1 or TRBD2 (5 bases each). The CDR3 extends over 15 amino acids. Germline V gene sequence: CDR1 LGHNA, CDR2 YNFKEQ. V was pared by 2 bases and J by 6 bases, with 17 bases between. The CDR3 nucleotides read TGTGCCAGCAGCCAAACCCCGGGACCTAGAGGCGAGCAGTACTTC. It specifies CASSQTPGPRGEQYF.

There are many counts of this clonotype. The V and J genes are TRBV30 and TRBJ1-5, with D tentatively TRBD1 (6 bases). This CDR3 has 13 residues. Germline V gene sequence: CDR1 GTSNPN, CDR2 SVGIG (reference sequence). V gave up 2 bases and J gave up 5 bases, with 10 bases separating them. The CDR3 here is CAWSSGVDQPQHF. CDR3 sequence (DNA): TGTGCCTGGAGTTCAGGGGTTGATCAGCCCCAGCATTTT.

This clonotype was seen a handful of times. This may be a read error, as it is one base from a much larger clone. The chain carries TRBV2 and TRBJ2-2; 14 bases align to TRBD2. This CDR3 spans 15 amino acids. The V gene's germline CDR1 is SNHLY and CDR2 FYNNEI. CDR3 DNA: TGTGCCAGCAGGATGACTAGCGGGAGGGCCGGGGAGCCGTTTTTT. Amino acids: CASRMTSGRAGEPFF.

CDR3: CASSSKLAGGTYEQYF. The CDR3 nucleotides read TGTGCCAGCAGCTCAAAATTAGCGGGCGGAACCTACGAGCAGTACTTC. V and J are TRBV7-2 and TRBJ2-7; 7 bases line up with TRBD2. Germline V gene sequence: CDR1 SGHTA, CDR2 FQGNSA. Trimming took 4 bases from V and 2 from J; bases not matched to a gene: 11. This CDR3 spans 16 amino acids.

At least ten counts were recorded for this clonotype. This chain links TRBV24-1 with TRBJ2-7; 7 bases fit TRBD2. The CDR3 runs to 14 residues. Germline CDR1 reads KGHDR; CDR2 reads SFDVKD. With V trimmed by 2 bases and J by 3 bases, 3 bases remained unmatched. CDR3 loop: CATSDSGGSYEQYF. The CDR3 bases are TGTGCCACCAGTGATTCCGGGGGGAGCTACGAGCAGTACTTC.

This clonotype was counted between two and nine times. CDR3 nucleotide sequence: TGTGCCAGCAGCCCCAGGGGAATACAAGAGACCCAGTACTTC. This translates into CASSPRGIQETQYF. The chain links TRBV9 to TRBJ2-5; the D gene is possibly TRBD1 (6 bases). The CDR3 length is 14 residues. Germline V gives CDR1 SGDLS, CDR2 YYNGEE. With 4 bases removed from V and 2 bases from J, the gap between germline ends came to 12 bases.

This clonotype was counted many times. V usage is TRBV10-3 and J usage is TRBJ1-4, with 8 bases fitting TRBD1. The CDR3 has 16 residues. Trimming took 3 bases from V and 5 from J; bases not matched to a gene: 8. Germline values: CDR1 ENHRY, CDR2 SYGVKD. This chain's CDR3 is CAISDRRQGRNEKLFF. The CDR3 nucleotides read TGTGCCATCAGTGATCGGAGACAGGGGCGGAATGAAAAACTGTTTTTT.

Here the CDR3 reads CATSRDYRGNQPQHF. The DNA of the CDR3 is TGTGCCACCAGCAGAGATTATCGAGGAAATCAGCCCCAGCATTTT. The chain joins TRBV15 to TRBJ1-5; the D is unclear. Deletions cut 0 bases from V and 4 bases from J, with 10 bases between. The CDR3 runs 15 residues. Germline V gene data show CDR1 as LNHNV and CDR2 as YYDKDF (reference sequence).

At least ten counts were recorded for this clonotype. The chain is built from TRBV5-1 and TRBJ1-6, with D maybe TRBD1 (6 bases). CDR1 and CDR2 (germline): SGHRS, YFSETQ. This CDR3 has 15 residues. V gave up 0 bases and J gave up 6 bases, with 10 bases separating them. The CDR3 spells CASSLAGDFNSPLHF. Written as DNA, the CDR3 is TGCGCCAGCAGCTTGGCAGGGGACTTTAATTCACCCCTCCACTTT.

Only a few counts were recorded for this clonotype. The chain couples TRBV27 to TRBJ2-5; tentatively, D is TRBD1 (5 bases). The germline V gene has CDR1 MNHEY and CDR2 SMNVEV (reference sequence). The CDR3 totals 14 residues. V lost 6 bases, J lost 5 bases, and 16 bases lay in between. CDR3 DNA sequence: TGTGCCAGCAGGGGGCTAGATCTTTGGGAGACCCAGTACTTC. Translation: CASRGLDLWETQYF.

There are many counts of this clonotype. This chain links TRBV11-2 with TRBJ2-1; 9 bases match TRBD2. Germline V CDR1 and CDR2: SGHAT, FQNNGV. This CDR3 region has 17 residues. V lost 0 bases and J lost 7; bases outside the gene matches: 10. The CDR3 region has the DNA TGTGCCAGCAGCTTAGATCGGGGCGGGAGGGCCCGTAATGAGCAGTTCTTC. Translated, it gives CASSLDRGGRARNEQFF.

This clonotype has a count of ten or more. This chain links TRBV4-3 with TRBJ2-3, with D possibly matching TRBD2 (5 bases). The length of the CDR3 is 15 residues. The germline V gene encodes CDR1 LGHNA and CDR2 YSLEER. Trimming shortened V by 1 base and J by 0 bases, and 8 bases separated the two germline ends. CDR3 DNA: TGCGCCAGCAGCCAAGCTCCGGGAAGCACAGATACGCAGTATTTT. Translated, it gives CASSQAPGSTDTQYF.

To note about this clonotype: This may be a read error: a much more frequent sequence differs by one nucleotide. This sequence joins TRBV4-3 and TRBJ2-3, with D perhaps TRBD1 or TRBD2 (5 bases each). The CDR3 contains 14 residues. Germline loops: CDR1 LGHNA, CDR2 YSLEER. The CDR3 sequence: CASSEGPFTDTQCF. The CDR3 DNA sequence: TGCGCCAGCAGTGAGGGACCATTCACAGATACGCAGTGTTTT.

A remark on this clonotype: A clone one base away is much larger, so this may be a read error. CDR3 bases: TGTGCCAGCAGCGTAGGGGCGAGCTCCTACAATGAGCAGTTCTTC. The encoded protein is CASSVGASSYNEQFF. This chain uses TRBV9 with TRBJ2-1; D gene ambiguous. The CDR3 has 15 amino acids. V gave up 0 bases and J gave up 0 bases, with 7 bases separating them. CDR1 SGDLS and CDR2 YYNGEE come from the germline V gene. Based on the CDR3 plus reference TRBV9 and TRBJ2-1, the full variable domain is DSGVTQTPKHLITATGQRVTLRCSPRSGDLSVYWYQQSLDQGLQFLIQYYNGEERAKGNILERFSAQQFPDLHSELNLSSLELGDSALYFCASSVGASSYNEQFFGPGTRLTVL.

This clonotype was seen at least ten times. The V and J genes are TRBV28 and TRBJ2-1; 16 bases align to TRBD2. The CDR3 is made up of 19 amino acids. Germline-derived CDR1 and CDR2 are MDHEN and SYDVKM. The junction had 13 bases not matched to a gene; V was cut back by 4 bases and J by 7 bases. The CDR3 loop reads CASSSDLGLAGGPGNEQFF. CDR3 coding DNA: TGTGCCAGCAGTTCAGACCTGGGACTAGCGGGAGGGCCTGGGAATGAGCAGTTCTTC.

This clonotype was detected only a few times. The chain recombines TRBV27 with TRBJ1-4; D gene uncertain. The CDR3 has 15 amino acids. V lost 2 bases to trimming and J lost 0 bases, with 7 bases between them. Per the germline V gene, CDR1 is MNHEY and CDR2 is SMNVEV (reference sequence). Here the CDR3 reads CASSLNIATNEKLFF. CDR3 coding DNA: TGTGCCAGCAGTTTAAACATTGCAACTAATGAAAAACTGTTTTTT.

There are many counts of this clonotype. The chain joins TRBV5-5 to TRBJ2-1; 9 bases match TRBD2. V was pared by 4 bases and J by 3 bases, with 11 bases of the junction left unmatched. Germline CDR1 and CDR2: SGHKS and YYEKEE (reference sequence). The CDR3 length is 17 residues. The CDR3 region is CASSPIAGVLFYNEQFF. The CDR3 coding sequence is TGTGCCAGCAGCCCGATAGCGGGAGTGTTGTTCTACAATGAGCAGTTCTTC.

The rearrangement links TRBV29-1 to TRBJ2-3, with a tentative D call TRBD2 (5 bases). This CDR3 is built from 14 residues. Trimming took off 7 bases at V and 2 bases at J, with 16 bases between the two ends. Germline V gene data show CDR1 as SQVTM and CDR2 as ANQGSEA. Here the CDR3 reads CSGWERLSTDTQYF. The DNA for the CDR3 is TGCAGCGGGTGGGAGAGGTTGTCCACAGATACGCAGTATTTT.

In this sample, this clonotype turned up many times. The chain links TRBV2 to TRBJ2-1, with 7 nucleotides matching TRBD2. The CDR3 has 15 amino acids. Germline V gives CDR1 SNHLY, CDR2 FYNNEI. With 6 bases clipped from V and 3 bases from J, the junction kept 8 bases outside the gene matches. CDR3 sequence (DNA): TGTGCCAGCAGCGCGACTAGCATGAACTACAATGAGCAGTTCTTC. Translated: CASSATSMNYNEQFF.

This clonotype appeared many times. The chain recombines TRBV28 with TRBJ2-3; 10 bases map to TRBD1. Germline V CDR1 and CDR2: MDHEN, SYDVKM. There are 16 residues in the CDR3. V lost 5 bases to trimming and J lost 1 base; unmatched junction nucleotides: 6. The CDR3 is CASSTQDRGGTDTQYF. The CDR3 region has the DNA TGTGCCAGCAGTACGCAGGACAGGGGGGGCACAGATACGCAGTATTTT.

In this sample, this clonotype turned up many times. The V and J genes are TRBV11-3 and TRBJ2-5; TRBD2 agrees at 11 bases. The V gene's germline CDR1 is SGHNT and CDR2 YENEEA. V dropped 5 bases and J dropped 2; count of bases not matched to a gene: 4. The CDR3 has 15 residues. In DNA, the CDR3 is TGTGCCAGCAGCCCGGGACTAGCGGTACAAGAGACCCAGTACTTC. Amino acids: CASSPGLAVQETQYF.

The J gene is TRBJ1-2, the V gene TRBV12-5, with 8 bases that match TRBD1. V trimming: 5 bases; J trimming: 8 bases; junction bases outside the gene matches: 10. The CDR3 spans 14 residues. Germline assignment: CDR1 LGHNT and CDR2 FRNRAP. CDR3 bases: TGTGCTAGTGGTCCGATTCGGACAGGGCCCGGCTACACCTTC. Amino acids: CASGPIRTGPGYTF. The complete variable domain, with remaining parts taken from reference TRBV12-5 and TRBJ1-2, reads DARVTQTPRHKVTEMGQEVTMRCQPILGHNTVFWYRQTMMQGLELLAYFRNRAPLDDSGMPKDRFSAEMPDATLATLKIQPSEPRDSAVYFCASGPIRTGPGYTFGSGTRLTVV.

The chain joins TRBV7-9 to TRBJ2-1, with 7 nucleotides matching TRBD1. V trimming: 1 base; J trimming: 4 bases; junction bases outside the gene matches: 10. The CDR3 totals 17 residues. Germline V lookup: CDR1 SEHNR, CDR2 FQNEAQ (reference sequence). CDR3 DNA: TGTGCCAGCAGCTTAGGTCTCCCGGGACAGCTATACAATGAGCAGTTCTTC. Translated, it gives CASSLGLPGQLYNEQFF. Using reference TRBV7-9 and TRBJ2-1 for the parts outside the CDR3, the full variable domain is DTGVSQNPRHKITKRGQNVTFRCDPISEHNRLYWYRQTLGQGPEFLTYFQNEAQLEKSRLLSDRFSAERPKGSFSTLEIQRTEQGDSAMYLCASSLGLPGQLYNEQFFGPGTRLTVL.

This clonotype was counted at least ten times. The chain links TRBV7-2 to TRBJ1-1; TRBD1 aligns across 9 bases. This CDR3 comprises 15 residues. In germline, CDR1 is SGHTA, CDR2 FQGNSA. V shed 5 bases, J shed 1 base, and the junction held 5 bases outside the gene matches. CDR3 coding DNA: TGTGCCAGCAGCCAAAGACAGGGGGGGAACACTGAAGCTTTCTTT. The encoded protein is CASSQRQGGNTEAFF. Filled out from reference TRBV7-2 and TRBJ1-1, the complete variable domain reads GAGVSQSPSNKVTEKGKDVELRCDPISGHTALYWYRQSLGQGLEFLIYFQGNSAPDKSGLPSDRFSAERTGGSVSTLTIQRTQQEDSAVYLCASSQRQGGNTEAFFGQGTRLTVV.

This clonotype was counted only a few times. The chain employs TRBV11-2 and TRBJ2-5, with 9 positions matching TRBD2. Germline CDR1 SGHAT, CDR2 FQNNGV. With 1 base clipped from V and 0 bases from J, the junction kept 9 bases outside the gene matches. This CDR3 spans 18 amino acids. The CDR3 DNA follows: TGTGCCAGCAGCTTAGGACTCAGGGCTAGCGGGAACCAAGAGACCCAGTACTTC. It is translated as CASSLGLRASGNQETQYF.

This clonotype was detected many times. V gene TRBV6-2 or TRBV6-3 combines with J gene TRBJ2-1; no clear D gene. The CDR3 extends over 15 amino acids. Trimming left V 2 bases short and J 7 bases short, with 15 bases between. Germline V lookup: CDR1 MNHEY, CDR2 SVGEGT. The CDR3 bases are TGTGCCAGCAGTTACCAGTGGGTAGCCGAGAATGAGCAGTTCTTC. Protein product: CASSYQWVAENEQFF.

This clonotype was counted many times. The V gene is TRBV5-1, the J gene TRBJ2-3; 12 nucleotides match TRBD2. The CDR3 runs to 16 residues. Per the germline V gene, CDR1 is SGHRS and CDR2 is YFSETQ. The ends lost 5 bases at V and 3 bases at J; junction bases unmatched: 7. Here the CDR3 DNA reads TGCGCCAGCAGATCCGGACTAGCGGGACCAACAGATACGCAGTATTTT. Its translation is CASRSGLAGPTDTQYF.

V usage is TRBV12-5 and J usage is TRBJ2-1; no clear D. V was shortened by 3 bases and J by 8 bases, with 17 bases between the two germline ends. CDR1 is LGHNT, CDR2 FRNRAP, per germline. CDR3 length equals 15 residues. CDR3: CASGLMTGSRHEQFF. CDR3 bases: TGTGCTAGTGGTTTAATGACGGGCTCCCGGCATGAGCAGTTCTTC.

This sequence joins TRBV9 and TRBJ2-7; D possibly matches TRBD1 or TRBD2 (5 bases each). Trimming took 2 bases from V and 1 from J, leaving 13 bases between them. The V gene's germline CDR1 is SGDLS and CDR2 YYNGEE. This CDR3 is 15 amino acids long. The DNA of the CDR3 is TGTGCCAGCAGCGTTGGGTTTGGGGGATCCTACGAGCAGTACTTC. Protein sequence: CASSVGFGGSYEQYF. Variable domain in full (rest from reference TRBV9 and TRBJ2-7): DSGVTQTPKHLITATGQRVTLRCSPRSGDLSVYWYQQSLDQGLQFLIQYYNGEERAKGNILERFSAQQFPDLHSELNLSSLELGDSALYFCASSVGFGGSYEQYFGPGTRLTVT.

This clonotype has a count of ten or more. The chain is built from TRBV5-1 and TRBJ1-1, with a tentative D call TRBD1 (6 bases). CDR1 and CDR2 from the germline V gene are SGHRS and YFSETQ. This CDR3 comprises 15 residues. Trimming cost V 4 bases and J 1 base, with 14 bases left between them. This chain's CDR3 is CASSPVRTANTEAFF. CDR3 nucleotide sequence: TGCGCCAGCAGCCCAGTCAGGACAGCGAACACTGAAGCTTTCTTT.

J is TRBJ2-7 and V is TRBV19, with D possibly TRBD2 on 6 matching bases. This CDR3 is built from 15 residues. Germline CDR1 and CDR2: LNHDA and SQIVND (reference sequence). Trimming pared 4 bases from V and 2 bases from J, leaving 15 bases between. The DNA of the CDR3 is TGTGCCAGTAGTAGGTCCGGGACTCACACCTACGAGCAGTACTTC. As protein: CASSRSGTHTYEQYF. Complete variable domain (other parts from reference TRBV19 and TRBJ2-7): DGGITQSPKYLFRKEGQNVTLSCEQNLNHDAMYWYRQDPGQGLRLIYYSQIVNDFQKGDIAEGYSVSREKKESFPLTVTSAQKNPTAFYLCASSRSGTHTYEQYFGPGTRLTVT.

This clonotype has ten or more counts. V and J are TRBV24-1 and TRBJ2-6; D unclear. CDR3 length equals 15 residues. Germline-derived CDR1 and CDR2 are KGHDR and SFDVKD. Trimming took off 8 bases at V and 4 bases at J, with 14 bases between the two ends. CDR3: CATKAGHSGANVLTF. DNA of the CDR3: TGTGCCACCAAGGCCGGGCACTCCGGGGCCAACGTCCTGACTTTC.